This T cell receptor (beta chain) comes out of a study of cytomegalovirus exposure and HLA in healthy donors. V shed 3 bases and J 0 bases; nucleotides not matched to a gene: 9. This CDR3 spans 16 amino acids. Per the germline V gene, CDR1 is SGDLS and CDR2 is YYNGEE. The PCR had 60 Vbeta and 13 Jbeta primers. Some clones are missing from TCRdb's copy, which holds only in-frame ones; the method was immunoSEQ multiplex PCR. Altogether some 140,000 clones are present, over 60% being singletons, with the ten largest covering roughly 1.3%. The gene calls are TRBV9 and TRBJ2-7; TRBD2 agrees at 7 bases. Material: PBMCs. The receptor was isolated from a male donor in good health and CMV-seropositive. This chain's CDR3 is CASSAGVAGHSYEQYF. The CDR3 coding sequence is TGTGCCAGCAGCGCAGGAGTAGCGGGCCACTCCTACGAGCAGTACTTC.